Detailed here is one T cell receptor beta chain. In the original processing: The authors estimated nucleated cell counts from reference gene primer amplification. TCRdb keeps only in-frame clones here, not all; method: immunoSEQ multiplex PCR. The DNA was the basis for D and trimming; V, J and clone size are from that table. The sample holds about 310,000 clones, 70% to 90% seen once. This sample was taken from a study of blood T cell repertoires in COVID-19. This sequence was found in a woman between 35 and 50 years old who had recovered from COVID-19. The material sequenced was PBMCs or T cells enriched from blood (not recorded which).

CDR3 amino acids: CASSKGQMNTEAFF. In DNA form, the CDR3 reads TGTGCCAGCAGCAAGGGACAGATGAACACTGAAGCTTTCTTT. The V and J genes are TRBV6-6 and TRBJ1-1, with 7 bases aligning to TRBD1. This CDR3 spans 14 amino acids. With 6 bases clipped from V and 0 bases from J, the junction kept 4 bases outside the gene matches. The germline V gene encodes CDR1 MNHNY and CDR2 SVGAGI (reference sequence).